This T cell receptor (beta chain) comes out of a study of HIV-infected patients and healthy controls. This clonotype showed up just a few times. Its antigen is as yet unknown. V shed 2 bases and J shed 0 bases, with 10 bases lying between them. This CDR3 comprises 15 residues. All unsorted peripheral T cells were captured because whole blood was used without fractionation. Control samples came from some ten uninfected healthy donors, four of them resampled after roughly 13 weeks. Reverse transcription used 500 to 550 ng RNA and constant-region primers for alpha and beta. Alpha and beta chain libraries were made separately by chain-specific third strand synthesis with multiplexing indices. One entry per CDR3 protein, called by TCRdb with MiXCR from the 5' RACE reads. The sample carries almost 25,000 distinct CDR3 sequences, 8.5% recorded once. Notes on the study in general: No HLA typing of donors was done in this study. Slight age and sex differences between study cohorts did not explain the diversity differences.

The sample was blood. The source of this sequence is an adult in good health. This sequence joins TRBV12-3 or TRBV12-4 and TRBJ1-1; D not resolved. This CDR3 reads CASSLTRYMNTEAFF. CDR3 nucleotides: TGTGCCAGCAGTTTAACCCGATACATGAACACTGAAGCTTTCTTT.